The 28 T cell receptor beta chains below come from one sample, sequenced in a study of vaccination and CD4 T cells after COVID-19. For these receptors, no antigen is known. With the Oncomine TCR Beta short-read assay, DNA from cultured CD4+ T cells was sequenced. A single record per CDR3 protein comes from TCRdb applying MiXCR to the PCR reads. The sample records around 19,000 distinct CDR3 sequences, less than 55% being singletons. Treatment defined: roughly 11-day PBMC culture with coronavirus spike peptide pools or control peptides (ViraFEST assay). The sequencing input was CD4+ T cells from blood, cultured in vitro. The receptor source for this set is a human donor who had recovered from COVID-19.

This clonotype was detected only a few times. This chain uses TRBV20-1 with TRBJ2-7; D not certain. V shed 8 bases and J shed 6 bases, with 20 bases lying between them. Germline V gene data show CDR1 as DFQATT and CDR2 as SNEGSKA (reference sequence). This CDR3 is 13 amino acids long. The CDR3 reads CSPPDWKGREQYF. CDR3 bases: TGCAGTCCTCCCGACTGGAAAGGACGCGAGCAGTACTTC.

The V gene is TRBV5-1, the J gene TRBJ1-1; D gene ambiguous. V lost 2 bases, J lost 3 bases, and 8 bases lay in between. CDR1 and CDR2 from the germline V gene are SGHRS and YFSETQ. This CDR3 contains 13 residues. CDR3 DNA: TGCGCCAGCAGCTTAGGACCCGACACTGAAGCTTTCTTT. It specifies CASSLGPDTEAFF.

The chain uses TRBV15 and TRBJ2-7; D unclear. The germline V gene encodes CDR1 LNHNV and CDR2 YYDKDF (reference sequence). CDR3 length: 16 residues. V was pared by 1 base and J by 6 bases, with 19 bases between. Written as DNA, the CDR3 is TGTGCCACCAGCAGAGTAGTTGACCCTTGGGGTGCCGAGCAGTACTTC. Translation: CATSRVVDPWGAEQYF.

This chain joins TRBV6-1 and TRBJ2-3, with 8 bases that match TRBD2. Germline trimming cut 6 bases from V and 7 bases from J; bases unmatched to any gene: 9. This CDR3 comprises 14 residues. In germline, CDR1 is MNHNS, CDR2 SASEGT. Here the CDR3 DNA reads TGTGCCAGCAGCTCGAGCGGGAGCGGTAATACGCAGTATTTT. It is translated as CASSSSGSGNTQYF.

The chain links TRBV5-1 to TRBJ2-1; D is unclear. Germline V CDR1 and CDR2: SGHRS, YFSETQ. The CDR3 covers 14 residues. V was cut by 0 bases and J by 6 bases, with 10 bases left in between. CDR3 loop: CASSLDIISNEQFF. The CDR3 nucleotides read TGCGCCAGCAGCTTGGACATTATTTCCAATGAGCAGTTCTTC. The entire variable domain, with the rest obtained from reference TRBV5-1 and TRBJ2-1, is as follows: KAGVTQTPRYLIKTRGQQVTLSCSPISGHRSVSWYQQTPGQGLQFLFEYFSETQRNKGNFPGRFSGRQFSNSRSEMNVSTLELGDSALYLCASSLDIISNEQFFGPGTRLTVL.

In this sample, this clonotype turned up a few times. CDR3 amino acids: CSARLWAQRPYEQYF. The CDR3 coding sequence is TGCAGTGCTAGACTATGGGCGCAGAGACCCTACGAGCAGTACTTC. The chain uses TRBV20-1 and TRBJ2-7, with D unclear. The CDR3 has 15 amino acids. CDR1 is DFQATT and CDR2 is SNEGSKA in the germline V gene (reference sequence). The V end lost 2 bases, the J end lost 2 bases, and 16 bases lay between the germline ends.

CDR3 nucleotide sequence: TGTGCCAGCAGCCCAACCGGGTACTCTGGGGCCAACGTCCTGACTTTC. This translates into CASSPTGYSGANVLTF. This chain links TRBV7-9 with TRBJ2-6; D is unresolved. V lost 5 bases and J 0 bases, leaving 11 bases between the germline ends. The CDR3 totals 16 residues. CDR1 is SEHNR, CDR2 FQNEAQ, per germline (reference sequence).

The chain carries TRBV28 and TRBJ2-3; the D gene is possibly TRBD2 (6 bases). Trimming took off 7 bases at V and 5 bases at J, with 16 bases between the two ends. CDR3 length equals 14 residues. The germline CDR1 and CDR2 sequences are MDHEN and SYDVKM. CDR3 in DNA: TGTGCCAGCATCTCTCCGGGAGTTTTAGATACGCAGTATTTT. Its protein product is CASISPGVLDTQYF. The full variable domain, rest sourced from reference TRBV28 and TRBJ2-3, is DVKVTQSSRYLVKRTGEKVFLECVQDMDHENMFWYRQDPGLGLRLIYFSYDVKMKEKGDIPEGYSVSREKKERFSLILESASTNQTSMYLCASISPGVLDTQYFGPGTRLTVL.

This clonotype was seen just once. The J gene is TRBJ1-2, the V gene TRBV12-3 or TRBV12-4; possibly TRBD1 for D (5 bases). Trimming shortened V by 4 bases and J by 7 bases, and 16 bases separated the two germline ends. The CDR3 totals 14 residues. The CDR3 region is CASSWASGGGGYTF. Written as DNA, the CDR3 is TGTGCCAGCAGTTGGGCGTCGGGGGGTGGTGGCTACACCTTC.

This sequence joins TRBV27 and TRBJ1-1; 7 bases are a match to TRBD1. The CDR3 has 14 residues. Trimming removed 3 bases from V and 7 bases from J; junction bases left unmatched: 8. Germline values: CDR1 MNHEY, CDR2 SMNVEV (reference sequence). CDR3 sequence: CASSLGIGTVEAFF. CDR3 nucleotides: TGTGCCAGCAGTTTGGGGATCGGGACAGTTGAAGCTTTCTTT.

The chain combines TRBV5-1 with TRBJ2-3, with TRBD2 identical over 8 bases. Germline CDR1 SGHRS, CDR2 YFSETQ. The trim removed 3 bases at V and 1 base at J, leaving 1 base unmatched. The CDR3 sequence is 14 residues long. The CDR3 spells CASSSTSGTDTQYF. The CDR3 DNA sequence: TGCGCCAGCAGCTCGACTAGCGGCACAGATACGCAGTATTTT.

This clonotype was seen more than once but under ten times. The V call is TRBV5-5, the J call TRBJ1-5; D is ambiguous. V lost 0 bases to trimming and J lost 3 bases, with 7 bases between them. This CDR3 comprises 14 residues. Germline V CDR1 and CDR2: SGHKS, YYEKEE (reference sequence). The CDR3 DNA sequence: TGTGCCAGCAGCTTGGGCACACACAATCAGCCCCAGCATTTT. Protein sequence: CASSLGTHNQPQHF.

In regard to this clonotype: At one of its ends the junction is not consistent with the germline gene, which may arise from a read error. This sequence joins TRBV19 and TRBJ1-5; 12 positions agree with TRBD1. This CDR3 is 15 amino acids long. CDR1 is LNHDA and CDR2 is SQIVND in the germline V gene (reference sequence). CDR3 loop: CASSHGTGGNQPRHF. CDR3 coding DNA: TGTGCCAGTAGTCACGGGACAGGGGGCAATCAGCCCCGGCATTTT.

This chain joins TRBV25-1 and TRBJ1-1; TRBD1 matches at 7 bases. Germline loops: CDR1 MGHDK, CDR2 SYGVNS. The CDR3 contains 15 residues. V was clipped by 4 bases and J by 1 base; unmatched bases: 6. The CDR3 sequence: CASSARQGGNTEAFF. The CDR3 DNA sequence: TGTGCCAGCAGTGCCCGACAGGGTGGGAACACTGAAGCTTTCTTT.

This clonotype was counted once. This sequence joins TRBV28 and TRBJ1-1; tentatively, D is TRBD1 (6 bases). The CDR3 sequence is 12 residues long. V gave up 3 bases and J gave up 12 bases, with 14 bases separating them. The germline CDR1 and CDR2 sequences are MDHEN and SYDVKM. CDR3 in amino acids: CASSLSRGETFF. In DNA, the CDR3 is TGTGCCAGCAGTTTGTCCAGGGGAGAAACTTTCTTT.

A few counts support this clonotype. The chain couples TRBV2 to TRBJ1-1; 7 bases match TRBD1. The CDR3 totals 17 residues. Trimming cost V 3 bases and J 1 base; bases outside gene matches: 11. Germline CDR1 and CDR2: SNHLY and FYNNEI. The CDR3 reads CASSEGTALFRNTEAFF. The CDR3 bases are TGTGCCAGCAGTGAGGGGACAGCTCTATTCCGGAACACTGAAGCTTTCTTT.

This clonotype was seen only a few times. This chain uses TRBV2 with TRBJ1-2; D is perhaps TRBD1 (6 bases). With 2 bases removed from V and 2 bases from J, the gap between germline ends came to 9 bases. Germline V lookup: CDR1 SNHLY, CDR2 FYNNEI. The length of the CDR3 is 14 residues. The DNA of the CDR3 is TGTGCCAGCAGTGAAATCGGGACAAACTATGGCTACACCTTC. It specifies CASSEIGTNYGYTF.

There are a few counts of this clonotype. The gene calls are TRBV7-6 and TRBJ1-5; a possible D gene is TRBD1 (6 bases). CDR3 length: 15 amino acids. V was pared by 2 bases and J by 3 bases, with 11 bases between. Germline V CDR1 and CDR2: SGHVS, FNYEAQ. The CDR3 DNA follows: TGTGCCAGCAGCTTATCGGGGACACTCAATCAGCCCCAGCATTTT. It is translated as CASSLSGTLNQPQHF.

The chain is built from TRBV7-3 and TRBJ2-7; no definite D call. There are 13 residues in the CDR3. Germline V gene sequence: CDR1 SGHTA, CDR2 FQGTGA. Trimming removed 5 bases from V and 0 bases from J, with 8 bases in between. The CDR3 coding sequence is TGTGCCAGCAGCCCCGACACCTCCTACGAGCAGTACTTC. Amino acid sequence: CASSPDTSYEQYF.

The chain is built from TRBV24-1 and TRBJ2-1; 9 bases map to TRBD1. This CDR3 contains 16 residues. V shed 3 bases, J shed 1 base, and the junction held 3 bases outside the gene matches. Germline V gene lookup returns CDR1 KGHDR and CDR2 SFDVKD. Here the CDR3 DNA reads TGTGCCACCAGTGATCCAGGGACAGGGTCCTACAATGAGCAGTTCTTC. Translating gives CATSDPGTGSYNEQFF.

This clonotype was counted a few times. The chain couples TRBV6-5 to TRBJ2-7, with 7 bases matching TRBD1. Germline CDR1 MNHEY, CDR2 SVGAGI. This CDR3 is 11 amino acids long. With 4 bases clipped from V and 6 bases from J, the junction kept 0 bases outside the gene matches. In DNA, the CDR3 is TGTGCCAGCAGTTGGACAGGCGAGCAGTACTTC. Protein product: CASSWTGEQYF.

This rearrangement joins TRBV7-9 to TRBJ2-7; 15 bases map to TRBD2. Germline V gene lookup returns CDR1 SEHNR and CDR2 FQNEAQ (reference sequence). Trimming removed 5 bases from V and 6 bases from J; junction bases left unmatched: 5. This CDR3 has 15 residues. The CDR3: CASSPVGLAGGEQYF. CDR3 nucleotides: TGTGCCAGCAGCCCAGTGGGACTAGCGGGAGGCGAGCAGTACTTC.

The chain carries TRBV20-1 and TRBJ2-5, with 14 bases lining up with TRBD2. Trimming cost V 5 bases and J 5 bases; bases outside gene matches: 7. In germline, CDR1 is DFQATT, CDR2 SNEGSKA (reference sequence). This CDR3 spans 15 amino acids. The DNA of the CDR3 is TGCAGTGCTGCTTTGACTAGCGGGAGGGGGGAGACCCAGTACTTC. Translation: CSAALTSGRGETQYF.

This chain connects TRBV20-1 to TRBJ2-1; maybe TRBD2 (5 bases). The CDR3 consists of 15 residues. Trimming took off 6 bases at V and 1 base at J, with 16 bases between the two ends. Germline CDR1 and CDR2: DFQATT and SNEGSKA (reference sequence). CDR3 region: CSARSSDPSYNEQFF. Here the CDR3 DNA reads TGCAGTGCCCGAAGTAGCGACCCATCCTACAATGAGCAGTTCTTC.

The chain employs TRBV2 and TRBJ2-1; a possible D gene is TRBD2 (6 bases). Germline V lookup: CDR1 SNHLY, CDR2 FYNNEI. V lost 6 bases and J lost 2, with 17 bases in between. The length of the CDR3 is 16 residues. CDR3 loop: CASSKNRDSPYNEQFF. CDR3 DNA sequence: TGTGCCAGCAGCAAGAACCGGGACTCCCCCTACAATGAGCAGTTCTTC. The whole variable domain, filled in from reference TRBV2 and TRBJ2-1, reads EPEVTQTPSHQVTQMGQEVILRCVPISNHLYFYWYRQILGQKVEFLVSFYNNEISEKSEIFDDQFSVERPDGSNFTLKIRSTKLEDSAMYFCASSKNRDSPYNEQFFGPGTRLTVL.

The V gene is TRBV20-1, the J gene TRBJ2-5, with D unclear. V lost 0 bases to trimming and J lost 2 bases, with 7 bases between them. CDR1 is DFQATT, CDR2 SNEGSKA, per germline (reference sequence). The CDR3 length is 13 residues. The CDR3 DNA follows: TGCAGTGCTAGAGATCCCCAGCAAGAGACCCAGTACTTC. This gives the protein CSARDPQQETQYF.

This clonotype was counted between two and nine times. The V call is TRBV4-2, the J call TRBJ2-7; TRBD2 is a possible D gene (6 bases). Trimming cost V 0 bases and J 2 bases, with 11 bases left between them. Per germline, CDR1 LGHNA and CDR2 YNFKEQ. The CDR3 contains 15 residues. This CDR3 reads CASSQDLAGTYEQYF. The CDR3 nucleotides read TGTGCCAGCAGCCAAGACTTGGCGGGGACCTACGAGCAGTACTTC.

Note on this clonotype: Compared with germline, one end of the junction differs, possibly owing to a read error. CDR3 loop: CASSLVGGGRGYTETFF. The DNA of the CDR3 is TGTGCCAGCAGCTTAGTTGGTGGGGGACGGGGTTACACTGAAACTTTCTTT. V is TRBV7-2 and J is TRBJ1-1; weak D call: TRBD1 (5 bases). This CDR3 comprises 17 residues. Germline CDR1 and CDR2: SGHTA and FQGNSA.